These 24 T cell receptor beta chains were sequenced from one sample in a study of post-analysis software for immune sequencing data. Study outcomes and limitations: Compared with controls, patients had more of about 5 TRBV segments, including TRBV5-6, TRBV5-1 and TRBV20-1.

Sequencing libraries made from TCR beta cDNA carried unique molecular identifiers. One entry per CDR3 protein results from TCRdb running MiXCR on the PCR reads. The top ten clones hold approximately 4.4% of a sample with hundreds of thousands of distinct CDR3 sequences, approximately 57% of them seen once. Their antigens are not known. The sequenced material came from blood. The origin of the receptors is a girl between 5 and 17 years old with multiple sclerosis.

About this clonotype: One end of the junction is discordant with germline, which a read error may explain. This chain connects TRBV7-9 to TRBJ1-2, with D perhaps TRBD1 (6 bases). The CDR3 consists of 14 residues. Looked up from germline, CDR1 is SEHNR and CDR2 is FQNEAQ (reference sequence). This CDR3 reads CASSFEGGGYGCTF. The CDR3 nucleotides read TGTGCCAGCAGCTTTGAGGGCGGGGGCTATGGCTGCACCTTC.

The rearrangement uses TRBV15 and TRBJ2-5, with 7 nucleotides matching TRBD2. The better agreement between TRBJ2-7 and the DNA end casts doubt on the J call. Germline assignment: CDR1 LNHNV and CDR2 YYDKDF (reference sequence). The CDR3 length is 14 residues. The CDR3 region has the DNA TGTGCCACCAGCAGAGATGCGGGGGACCCCGAGCAGTACTTC. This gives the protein CATSRDAGDPEQYF.

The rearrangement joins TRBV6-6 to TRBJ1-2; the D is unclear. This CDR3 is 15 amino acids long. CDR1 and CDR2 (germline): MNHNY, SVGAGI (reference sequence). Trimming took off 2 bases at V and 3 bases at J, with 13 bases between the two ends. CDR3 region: CASSYEPRPDYGYTF. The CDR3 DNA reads TGTGCCAGCAGTTACGAGCCTCGGCCAGACTATGGCTACACCTTC.

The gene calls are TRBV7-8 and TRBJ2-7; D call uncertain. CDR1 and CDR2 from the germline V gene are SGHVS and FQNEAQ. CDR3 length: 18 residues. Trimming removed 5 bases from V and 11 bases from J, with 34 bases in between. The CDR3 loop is CASSMNSPGPPLPDTEYF. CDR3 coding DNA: TGTGCCAGCAGCATGAATTCACCCGGGCCCCCTCTACCCGATACGGAGTACTTC.

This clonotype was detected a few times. The CDR3 nucleotides are TGCAGTGCGGCACAGGGGGCGCGGGGCTACACCTTC. It codes for CSAAQGARGYTF. This sequence joins TRBV20-1 and TRBJ1-2; 9 nucleotides line up with TRBD1. Germline V CDR1 and CDR2: DFQATT, SNEGSKA (reference sequence). V gave up 6 bases and J gave up 8 bases; unmatched junction bases: 7. The CDR3 sequence is 12 residues long.

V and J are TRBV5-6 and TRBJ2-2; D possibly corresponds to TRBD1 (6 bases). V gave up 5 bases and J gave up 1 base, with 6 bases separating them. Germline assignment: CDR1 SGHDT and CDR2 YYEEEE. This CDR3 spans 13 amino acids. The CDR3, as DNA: TGTGCCAGCAGGACAGGGAACACCGGGGAGCTGTTTTTT. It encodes CASRTGNTGELFF.

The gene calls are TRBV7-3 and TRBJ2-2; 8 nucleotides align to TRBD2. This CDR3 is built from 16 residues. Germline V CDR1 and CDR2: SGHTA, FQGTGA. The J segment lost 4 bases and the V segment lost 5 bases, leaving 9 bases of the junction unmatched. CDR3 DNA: TGTGCCAGCAGCCCCCCGGGGGGGCTTATCACCGGGGAGCTGTTTTTT. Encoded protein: CASSPPGGLITGELFF.

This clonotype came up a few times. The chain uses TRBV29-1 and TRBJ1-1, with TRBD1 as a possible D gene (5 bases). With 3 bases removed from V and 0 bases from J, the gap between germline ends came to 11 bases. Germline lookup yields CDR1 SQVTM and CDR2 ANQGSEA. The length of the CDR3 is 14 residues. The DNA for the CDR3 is TGCAGCGTTGATCTTACAGGTTTGAACACTGAAGCTTTCTTT. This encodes CSVDLTGLNTEAFF.

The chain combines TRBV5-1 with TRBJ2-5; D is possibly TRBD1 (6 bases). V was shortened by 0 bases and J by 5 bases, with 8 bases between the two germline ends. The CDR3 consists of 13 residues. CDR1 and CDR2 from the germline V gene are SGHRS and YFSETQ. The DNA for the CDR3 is TGCGCCAGCAGCTTGGACCAGGGGGAGACCCAGTACTTC. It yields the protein CASSLDQGETQYF.

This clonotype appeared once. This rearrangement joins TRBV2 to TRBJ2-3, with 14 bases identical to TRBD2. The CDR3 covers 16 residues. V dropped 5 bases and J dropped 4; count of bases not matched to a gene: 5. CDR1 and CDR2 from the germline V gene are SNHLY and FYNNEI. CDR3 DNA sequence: TGTGCCAGCAGTTGGGGACTAGCGGGAGTCCCAGATACGCAGTATTTT. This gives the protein CASSWGLAGVPDTQYF.

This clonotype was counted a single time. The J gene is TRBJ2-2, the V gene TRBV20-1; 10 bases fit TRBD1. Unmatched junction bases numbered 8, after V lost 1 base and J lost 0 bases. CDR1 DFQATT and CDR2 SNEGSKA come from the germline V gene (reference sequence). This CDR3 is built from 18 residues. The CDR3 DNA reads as TGCAGTGCTAGAGCCGTGACAGGGGGCATCGCGAACACCGGGGAGCTGTTTTTT. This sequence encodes CSARAVTGGIANTGELFF.

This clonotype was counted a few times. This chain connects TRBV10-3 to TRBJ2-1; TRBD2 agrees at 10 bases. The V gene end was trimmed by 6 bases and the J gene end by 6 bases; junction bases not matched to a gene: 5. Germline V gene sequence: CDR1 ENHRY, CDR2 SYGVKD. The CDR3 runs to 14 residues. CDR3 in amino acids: CAIRASGGGNEQFF. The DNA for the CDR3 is TGTGCCATCAGAGCTAGCGGGGGAGGCAATGAGCAGTTCTTC.

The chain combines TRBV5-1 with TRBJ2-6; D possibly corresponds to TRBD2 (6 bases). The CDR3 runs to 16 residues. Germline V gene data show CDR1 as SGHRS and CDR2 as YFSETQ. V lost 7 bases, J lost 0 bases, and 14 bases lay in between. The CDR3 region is CASASGLISGANVLTF. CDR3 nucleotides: TGCGCCAGCGCGTCGGGACTCATCTCTGGGGCCAACGTCCTGACTTTC. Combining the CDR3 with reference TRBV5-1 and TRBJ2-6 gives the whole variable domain KAGVTQTPRYLIKTRGQQVTLSCSPISGHRSVSWYQQTPGQGLQFLFEYFSETQRNKGNFPGRFSGRQFSNSRSEMNVSTLELGDSALYLCASASGLISGANVLTFGAGSRLTVL.

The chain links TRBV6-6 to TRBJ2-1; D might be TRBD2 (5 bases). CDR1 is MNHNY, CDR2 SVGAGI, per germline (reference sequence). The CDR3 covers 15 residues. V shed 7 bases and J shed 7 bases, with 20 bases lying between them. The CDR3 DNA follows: TGTGCCAGCACCTCCACGGGATCCTACAATAATGAGCAGTTCTTC. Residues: CASTSTGSYNNEQFF.

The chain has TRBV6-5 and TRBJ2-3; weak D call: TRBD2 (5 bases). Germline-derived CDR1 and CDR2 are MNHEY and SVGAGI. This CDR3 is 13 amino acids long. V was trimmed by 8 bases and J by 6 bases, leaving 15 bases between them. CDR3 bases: TGTGCCAGCTCCCGGGATAGCTTCGATACGCAGTATTTT. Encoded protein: CASSRDSFDTQYF.

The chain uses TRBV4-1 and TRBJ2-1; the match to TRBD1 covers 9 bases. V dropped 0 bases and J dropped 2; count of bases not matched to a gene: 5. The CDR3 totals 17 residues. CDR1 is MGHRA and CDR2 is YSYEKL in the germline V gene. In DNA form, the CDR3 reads TGCGCCAGCAGCCAAGAATTGGGACAGGGCACCTACAATGAGCAGTTCTTC. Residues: CASSQELGQGTYNEQFF.

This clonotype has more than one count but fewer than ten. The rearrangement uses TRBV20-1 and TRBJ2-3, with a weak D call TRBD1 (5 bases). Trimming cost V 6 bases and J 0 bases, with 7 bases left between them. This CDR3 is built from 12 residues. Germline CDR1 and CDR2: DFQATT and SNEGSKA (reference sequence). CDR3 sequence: CSAYRSTDTQYF. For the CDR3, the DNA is TGCAGTGCGTACAGGAGCACAGATACGCAGTATTTT.

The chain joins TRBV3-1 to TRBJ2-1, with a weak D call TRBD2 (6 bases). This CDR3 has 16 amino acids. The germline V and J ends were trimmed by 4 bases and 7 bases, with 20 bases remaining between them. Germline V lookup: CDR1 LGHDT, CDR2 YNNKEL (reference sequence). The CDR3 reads CASSLPGTPGRNEQFF. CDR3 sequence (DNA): TGTGCCAGCAGCCTCCCCGGGACTCCAGGGAGGAATGAGCAGTTCTTC.

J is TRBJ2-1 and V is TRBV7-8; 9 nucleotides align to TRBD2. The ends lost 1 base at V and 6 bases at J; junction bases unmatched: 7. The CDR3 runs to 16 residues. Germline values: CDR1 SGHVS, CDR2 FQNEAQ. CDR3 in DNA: TGTGCCAGCAGCTTAGGTCGCGGGAGGGGCCCCAATGAGCAGTTCTTC. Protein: CASSLGRGRGPNEQFF.

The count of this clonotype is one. CDR3 DNA sequence: TGTGCCGGGGGAGTTATCTCCTACGAGCAGTACTTC. Protein sequence: CAGGVISYEQYF. The V gene is TRBV2, the J gene TRBJ2-7; D is possibly TRBD1 or TRBD2 (5 bases each). Germline assignment: CDR1 SNHLY and CDR2 FYNNEI. CDR3 size: 12 residues. Trimming removed 11 bases at V and 0 bases at J, with 11 bases between. Full variable domain (outside the CDR3, taken from reference TRBV2 and TRBJ2-7): EPEVTQTPSHQVTQMGQEVILRCVPISNHLYFYWYRQILGQKVEFLVSFYNNEISEKSEIFDDQFSVERPDGSNFTLKIRSTKLEDSAMYFCAGGVISYEQYFGPGTRLTVT.

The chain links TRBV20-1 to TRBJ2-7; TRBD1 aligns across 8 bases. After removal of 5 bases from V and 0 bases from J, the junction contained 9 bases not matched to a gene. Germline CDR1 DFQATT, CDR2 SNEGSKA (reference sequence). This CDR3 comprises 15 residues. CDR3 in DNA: TGCAGTGCTTACCGGACAGGGACGAGCTCCTACGAGCAGTACTTC. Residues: CSAYRTGTSSYEQYF.

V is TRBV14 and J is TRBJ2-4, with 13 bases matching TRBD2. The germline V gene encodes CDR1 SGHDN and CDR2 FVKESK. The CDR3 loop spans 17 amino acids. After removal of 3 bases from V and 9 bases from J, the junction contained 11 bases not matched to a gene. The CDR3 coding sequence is TGTGCCAGCAGCCACCCAACGGGACTAGCGGGATGGAGCATTCAGTACTTC. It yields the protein CASSHPTGLAGWSIQYF.

CDR3 amino acids: CASSYHLAGGHGTQYF. The CDR3 DNA sequence: TGTGCCAGCAGTTATCACCTAGCGGGGGGCCACGGTACGCAGTATTTT. V and J are TRBV6-5 and TRBJ2-3, with 11 bases matching TRBD2. The CDR3 sequence is 16 residues long. V trimming: 3 bases; J trimming: 8 bases; junction bases outside the gene matches: 10. CDR1 is MNHEY, CDR2 SVGAGI, per germline.

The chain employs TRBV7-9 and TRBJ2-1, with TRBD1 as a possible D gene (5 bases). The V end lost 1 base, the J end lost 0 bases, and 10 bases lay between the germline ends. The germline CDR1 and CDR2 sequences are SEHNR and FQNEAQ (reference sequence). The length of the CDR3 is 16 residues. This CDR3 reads CASSLGQGSSYNEQFF. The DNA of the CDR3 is TGTGCCAGCAGCTTAGGGCAGGGAAGCTCCTACAATGAGCAGTTCTTC.